The source of this TCR beta chain is a study of sequential checkpoint blockade in melanoma (dated by TCRdb to the late 2010s). Regarding the research as a whole: In a 1:1 randomization, patients received either first-line nivolumab then ipilimumab (arm A) or ipilimumab then nivolumab (arm B). Maintenance nivolumab came after each of the two trial sequences. Results the study describes overall, beyond this receptor: Larger, independent patient cohorts are needed to validate the response-prediction model that combines TCR metrics and mutation burden.

TCRbeta CDR3 regions were immunosequenced from genomic DNA with the immunoSEQ Assay. Before high-throughput sequencing, genomic DNA was amplified using bias-controlled multiplex PCR. Processing in the source paper ran as follows. To quantify the absolute abundance of each unique TCRbeta CDR3 region, the sequences were collapsed and filtered. Clonality, defined as 1 minus Pielou's evenness, was calculated using only productive rearrangements. A previously published method was used to identify clones with significantly greater frequencies in on-treatment samples than in baseline samples. The immuneACCESS repertoire file appears here via TCRdb, limited to in-frame rearrangements. These files lack a portion of the clones; in checked studies, under half of the deficit traces to unresolved V genes, and the cause of the others is not known. The V and J calls and clone size come from that table; D and trimming were worked out from the DNA. This sample comprises several thousand clones, 50% to 75% of them detected only once. The leading ten clones occupy approximately 9% of the sample.

Per the publication, the treatment or condition label means: randomized to nivolumab then ipilimumab (arm A) or the reverse (arm B). None of the trial patients had been given prior DNA-damaging chemotherapy. A FACS Aria II flow cytometer was used to sort live CD3+CD8+ cells that were negative for CD19 and CD56 from thawed PBMCs. CheckMate 064, a randomized, open-label phase II trial of sequential checkpoint blockade, was the source of the samples, all of which came from patients with melanoma. Leukapheresis was used to collect peripheral blood mononuclear cells, which were then purified with Ficoll-Paque and frozen in human serum with roughly 9.8% DMSO. Immediately after sorting, the purity of sorted blood CD3+CD8+ cells was verified to be >95%, after which DNA was extracted. Points on this clone: There is no known antigen for this receptor. No per-base quality is available; no much larger clone lies one base away.

The germline ends are 15 bases apart after V is trimmed by 4 bases and J by 5 bases. According to the germline V gene (reference sequence), CDR1 reads LNHDA and CDR2 reads SQIVND. The CDR3 has 14 amino acids, counting the end cysteine and phenylalanine. Only the CDR3 portion is preserved as DNA: 42 bases, with reading frame beginning at the first base. This receptor was identified in a human donor with melanoma. This chain joins TRBV19 to TRBJ2-7, with a tentative D gene TRBD2 over 5 matching bases. This specimen consisted of CD8+ T cells sorted from blood (inferred from file names), obtained from a patient given nivolumab and ipilimumab in sequence. The DNA sequence is TGTGCCAGTAGTAAAGGGCAGAGGGCCAACGAGCAGTACTTC. It encodes CASSKGQRANEQYF.